This T cell receptor beta chain was profiled in a study of CD8 T cells in ankylosing spondylitis. General study results and limits: A TCR beta motif of roughly 8 highly homologous variants seemed to mark ankylosing spondylitis blood. Existing reports had already noted some motif variants in reactive arthritis synovial fluid and blood.

After removal of 1 base from V and 5 bases from J, the junction contained 10 bases not matched to a gene. Germline CDR1 LGHNA, CDR2 YSLEER. This CDR3 has 18 amino acids. This clonotype was detected many times. Its antigen remains unknown. Generation of TCR beta libraries employed quantitative 5'-RACE incorporating molecular barcodes. In TCRdb, the 5' RACE reads were re-called with MiXCR into one record per CDR3 protein. The sample includes about 36,000 distinct CDR3 sequences, about an eighth of them seen just once. Specimen: synovial fluid, either unsorted or a sorted T cell fraction (not recorded which). This receptor was obtained from a male donor with ankylosing spondylitis. The chain employs TRBV4-3 and TRBJ2-1; TRBD2 matches 11 bases. CDR3 amino acids: CASSQGLLAGGRNNEQFF. CDR3 nucleotide sequence: TGCGCCAGCAGCCAAGGCCTGCTAGCGGGAGGAAGAAACAATGAGCAGTTCTTC.